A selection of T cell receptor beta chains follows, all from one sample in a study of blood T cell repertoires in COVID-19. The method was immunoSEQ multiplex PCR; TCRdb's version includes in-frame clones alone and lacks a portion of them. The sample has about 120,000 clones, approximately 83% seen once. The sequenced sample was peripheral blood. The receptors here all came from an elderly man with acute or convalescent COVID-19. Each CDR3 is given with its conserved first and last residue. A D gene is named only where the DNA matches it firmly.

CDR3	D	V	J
CASSLRASGSTDTQYF	TRBD2	TRBV5-1	TRBJ2-3
CASTPGGVSSYEQYF	TRBD2	TRBV6-5	TRBJ2-7
CASSRGAGFFPYGYTF	-	TRBV14	TRBJ1-2
CAWSSRAADGKPYF	-	TRBV30	TRBJ2-7
CASSSFSSGNTIYF	-	TRBV28	TRBJ1-3
CASSGSHNEQFF	-	TRBV5-6	TRBJ2-1
CASSLAPDSPGNTIYF	-	TRBV5-4	TRBJ1-3
CASSYEGQINEKLFF	-	TRBV6-5	TRBJ1-4
CASSIDRETQYF	-	TRBV28	TRBJ2-5
CASSSTGDSYNEQFF	TRBD1	TRBV5-1	TRBJ2-1
CASSVERTSGSYNEQFF	TRBD2	TRBV9	TRBJ2-1
CASSQGGQNSRETQYF	-	TRBV4-1	TRBJ2-5
CASRRTGNNEQFF	TRBD1	TRBV2	TRBJ2-1
CASSISGGVLNEQFF	TRBD2	TRBV5-1	TRBJ2-1
CASSREGNSPLHF	-	TRBV18	TRBJ1-6
CASSPGFGTGHNYGYTF	TRBD1	TRBV4-3	TRBJ1-2
CSVENWGERDGYTF	-	TRBV29-1	TRBJ1-2
CASSEGGLGATGETQYF	TRBD2	TRBV25-1	TRBJ2-5
CASGTVDTGELFF	-	TRBV27	TRBJ2-2
CASSRRTSGYQETQYF	TRBD2	TRBV28	TRBJ2-5
CASSAGQAPEQYF	TRBD1	TRBV10-1	TRBJ2-7
CASSMEGTREKLFF	-	TRBV19	TRBJ1-4
CASSPTSGLGNEQFF	TRBD2	TRBV27	TRBJ2-1
CASSTDRGYGYTF	TRBD1	TRBV5-4	TRBJ1-2
CASSYSGQPKNSPLHF	TRBD1	TRBV6-5	TRBJ1-6
CASSLGVVTEAFF	-	TRBV12-3/TRBV12-4	TRBJ1-1
CASSYSYGSFNEQFF	-	TRBV6-2/TRBV6-3	TRBJ2-1
CASSGQGTDTQYF	-	TRBV5-1	TRBJ2-3
CASSLNSGSTDTQYF	-	TRBV5-4	TRBJ2-3
CASSWGQAYGYTF	TRBD1	TRBV7-8	TRBJ1-2
CASSLDSTSGRKDEQFF	TRBD2	TRBV7-2	TRBJ2-1
CASSSGSGVYEQYF	-	TRBV5-1	TRBJ2-7
CASSPGTDDNEQFF	-	TRBV18	TRBJ2-1
CASSPYNRDFDYGYTF	-	TRBV18	TRBJ1-2
CASSPMGDRGYGYTF	TRBD1	TRBV11-2	TRBJ1-2
CASSLAVSTVEQFF	-	TRBV5-4	TRBJ2-1
CASSYLDRRETQYF	TRBD1	TRBV6-5	TRBJ2-5
CASSLSETRALTQYF	-	TRBV5-1	TRBJ2-3
CASSSEPGQGYNEQFF	TRBD1	TRBV7-3	TRBJ2-1
CASSQTWAGEKLFF	-	TRBV7-9	TRBJ1-4
CASSPGRNQPQHF	-	TRBV6-5	TRBJ1-5
CASSQGTGANYGYTF	-	TRBV14	TRBJ1-2
CSVVRQGGTEAFF	TRBD1	TRBV29-1	TRBJ1-1
CASSSTRDRQETQYF	TRBD1	TRBV7-9	TRBJ2-5
CASSFRRDRNTEAFF	TRBD1	TRBV5-1	TRBJ1-1
CAITNRGDVDEQYF	TRBD1	TRBV10-3	TRBJ2-7
CASSFAGGYEQYF	TRBD1	TRBV5-1	TRBJ2-7
CASSQDVAGTTYEQYF	TRBD2	TRBV4-3	TRBJ2-7
CASSPRGAGGPYEQYF	TRBD2	TRBV28	TRBJ2-7
CAWSAEGRGNQPQHF	-	TRBV30	TRBJ1-5
CASSATGTGAEKLFF	TRBD1	TRBV2	TRBJ1-4
CASSLVAGGPPTDTQYF	TRBD2	TRBV11-3	TRBJ2-3
CASSSPARVAEETQYF	-	TRBV5-8	TRBJ2-5
CATSGGANYGYTF	-	TRBV24-1	TRBJ1-2
CASSRTSGSSYEQYF	TRBD2	TRBV7-2	TRBJ2-7
CASSRSPGQRSEKLFF	TRBD1	TRBV14	TRBJ1-4
CATSDSRMGLGEAFF	-	TRBV24-1	TRBJ1-1